This T cell receptor (beta chain) was identified in a study of blood T cell repertoires in COVID-19. This clone was observed a handful of times. Trimming cost V 9 bases and J 2 bases; bases outside gene matches: 9. This CDR3 is built from 15 residues. The germline V gene encodes CDR1 MNHEY and CDR2 SMNVEV (reference sequence). Profiling relied on immunoSEQ multiplex PCR, and the TCRdb table lists in-frame clones only, not all of them. Of 200,000 to 300,000 clones listed, roughly 79% are singletons. This TCR was recovered from a woman older than 75 with COVID-19, enrolled during active disease. The gene calls are TRBV27 and TRBJ2-2, with 7 bases that match TRBD2. The sequencing sample was made of peripheral blood. CDR3 region: CASRGVYPNTGELFF. Here the CDR3 DNA reads TGTGCCAGTCGGGGGGTCTACCCAAACACCGGGGAGCTGTTTTTT.